These T cell receptor beta chains were read from a single sample in a study of T cells expressing NK-cell markers. Reanalyzing the 5' RACE reads, TCRdb keeps one entry per CDR3 protein, without DNA. Listed are a few hundred thousand distinct CDR3 sequences; about 0.39% falls within the top ten. The sample comprised blood T cells: a sorted CD56 or NKG2C T cell subset, CD4+ or CD8+ T cells, or bulk PBMC T cells (not recorded which). Source of these receptors: a man aged 18-30 years in good health. CDR3s include the opening cysteine and the closing phenylalanine or tryptophan.

v_call	j_call	cdr3_aa
TRBV5-5	TRBJ2-1	CASSLALEISYNEQFF
TRBV25-1	TRBJ2-7	CASSPGVGYEQYF
TRBV15	TRBJ2-5	CATSRDTVGVETQYF
TRBV7-8	TRBJ2-1	CASSYGSRGEQFF
TRBV10-3	TRBJ2-7	CAISVLPDRDRVSYEQYF
TRBV3-1	TRBJ2-2	CASRADHYTGELFF
TRBV7-9	TRBJ2-3	CASSPPGLAGVSDTQYF
TRBV29-1	TRBJ2-1	CSVQTVPSGRARTYNEQFF
TRBV19	TRBJ2-3	CASTRGLAGGGDTQYF
TRBV6-1	TRBJ1-2	CASRLGHGYTF
TRBV18	TRBJ1-2	CASSPGGMTNYGYTF
TRBV12-3/TRBV12-4	TRBJ1-5	CASQRGAEQPQHF
TRBV7-2	TRBJ2-7	CASSRDSSNYEQYF
TRBV7-9	TRBJ2-7	CASSAGTYYEQYF
TRBV7-6	TRBJ2-3	CASSLKVRGDTQYF
TRBV19	TRBJ2-7	CASSIRGTTYEQYF
TRBV18	TRBJ1-1	CASSPDTEAFF
TRBV19	TRBJ2-1	CASSTSGRQQFF
TRBV5-1	TRBJ2-2	CASSSLRTDTGELFF
TRBV6-2/TRBV6-3	TRBJ2-1	CASSRNPTGAVNEQFF
TRBV3-1	TRBJ2-2	CASSPRRDGELFF
TRBV5-1	TRBJ2-7	CASRGLAGFTYEQYF
TRBV12-5	TRBJ1-5	CASGLTGGNQPQHF
TRBV11-2	TRBJ2-3	CASSTTSGKRTDTQYF
TRBV20-1	TRBJ2-7	CSANGGTGSEQYF
TRBV21-1	TRBJ2-1	CASSSLPGTRNEQFF
TRBV20-1	TRBJ2-3	CSARRTGEGDTQYF